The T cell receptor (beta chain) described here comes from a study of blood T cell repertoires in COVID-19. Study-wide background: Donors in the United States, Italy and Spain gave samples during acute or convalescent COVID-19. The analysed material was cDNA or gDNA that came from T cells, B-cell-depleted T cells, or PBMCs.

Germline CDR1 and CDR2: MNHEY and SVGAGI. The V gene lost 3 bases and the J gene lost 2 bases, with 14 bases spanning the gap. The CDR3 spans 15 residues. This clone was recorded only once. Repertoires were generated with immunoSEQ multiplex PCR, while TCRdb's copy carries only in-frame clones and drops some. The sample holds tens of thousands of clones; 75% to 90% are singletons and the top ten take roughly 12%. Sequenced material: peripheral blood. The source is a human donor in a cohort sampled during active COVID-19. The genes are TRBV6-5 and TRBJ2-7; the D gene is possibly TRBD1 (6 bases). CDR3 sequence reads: CASSYWGQGTYEQYF. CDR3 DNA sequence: TGTGCCAGCAGTTATTGGGGGCAGGGGACCTACGAGCAGTACTTC.